The entry below gives a single T cell receptor (beta chain) sequence along with its context. This specimen comes from a study of preoperative IRX-2 immunotherapy in early breast cancer. Germline CDR1 is SGHTA and CDR2 is FQGNSA. V was trimmed by 6 bases and J by 1 base, leaving 9 bases between them. This CDR3 has 13 residues. The repertoire was sequenced with immunoSEQ multiplex PCR; TCRdb's copy has only in-frame clones and lacks some. The table records about 43,000 clones, about 95% of them present only once. Treatment defined: preoperative locoregional IRX-2 cytokine immunotherapy. Preoperative locoregional IRX-2 cytokine immunotherapy was tested in the phase Ib source study.

The chain is built from TRBV7-2 and TRBJ2-5; no reliable D call. Source: tumor tissue, taken after IRX-2 immunotherapy. The receptor's source is a human donor with breast cancer. The CDR3 reads CASRPSAQETQYF. DNA for the CDR3: TGTGCCAGCAGGCCCAGCGCCCAAGAGACCCAGTACTTC.